The 10 T cell receptor beta chains presented below share a single source sample, sequenced in a study of identifying expanded T cells in peripheral blood. TCRdb's copy holds only in-frame clones and misses some; the assay was immunoSEQ multiplex PCR. The sample holds 60,000 or so clones, approximately 82% seen once. Material: blood. These receptors were collected from a person between 18 and 75 years old in good health.

The V gene is TRBV9, the J gene TRBJ2-1; the match to TRBD2 covers 9 bases. The germline V gene encodes CDR1 SGDLS and CDR2 YYNGEE. The CDR3 has 16 residues. J lost 5 bases, V lost 0 bases, and 6 bases had no gene match. For the CDR3, the DNA is TGTGCCAGCAGCGTAGACGCTAGCGGGAAAAACAATGAGCAGTTCTTC. The encoded protein is CASSVDASGKNNEQFF.

This sequence joins TRBV2 and TRBJ1-2; D unresolved. The CDR3 is made up of 13 amino acids. V lost 6 bases to trimming and J lost 4 bases, with 12 bases between them. Germline lookup yields CDR1 SNHLY and CDR2 FYNNEI. CDR3 coding DNA: TGTGCCAGCAGCACCGGGGAGATCTATGGCTACACCTTC. This encodes CASSTGEIYGYTF. Using reference TRBV2 and TRBJ1-2 for the parts outside the CDR3, the full variable domain is EPEVTQTPSHQVTQMGQEVILRCVPISNHLYFYWYRQILGQKVEFLVSFYNNEISEKSEIFDDQFSVERPDGSNFTLKIRSTKLEDSAMYFCASSTGEIYGYTFGSGTRLTVV.

The chain combines TRBV20-1 with TRBJ1-1; D call uncertain. Germline V gene data show CDR1 as DFQATT and CDR2 as SNEGSKA (reference sequence). V lost 5 bases, J lost 8 bases, and 12 bases lay in between. The CDR3 is made up of 11 amino acids. DNA of the CDR3: TGCAGTGCTTCGGAGAGAGGGGAAGCTTTCTTT. Encoded protein: CSASERGEAFF.

The CDR3, as DNA: TGCGCCAGCAGGACGGGACAGGACAATGAGCAGTTCTTC. It codes for CASRTGQDNEQFF. The chain recombines TRBV10-2 with TRBJ2-1; TRBD1 agrees at 8 bases. Germline trimming cut 6 bases from V and 5 bases from J; bases unmatched to any gene: 3. Looked up from germline, CDR1 is WSHSY and CDR2 is SAAADI. This CDR3 has 13 amino acids.

The J gene is TRBJ1-1, the V gene TRBV6-6, with 11 bases matching TRBD1. The CDR3 has 16 residues. Germline-derived CDR1 and CDR2 are MNHNY and SVGAGI (reference sequence). V gave up 6 bases and J gave up 10 bases; unmatched junction bases: 16. CDR3 bases: TGTGCCAGCAGCCAGATCGCCAATCCGGGACAGGGGGGAGCTTTCTTT. Translating it yields CASSQIANPGQGGAFF.

The J gene is TRBJ2-1, the V gene TRBV4-1; D is ambiguous. V was clipped by 0 bases and J by 12 bases, with 15 bases between them. CDR1 is MGHRA and CDR2 is YSYEKL in the germline V gene. The CDR3 totals 14 residues. The CDR3 coding sequence is TGCGCCAGCAGCCAAGAGCGAAAGCCCTTGGTGCAGTTCTTC. This encodes CASSQERKPLVQFF.

The rearrangement uses TRBV27 and TRBJ1-1; perhaps TRBD1 as D (5 bases). The CDR3 contains 15 residues. The V gene's germline CDR1 is MNHEY and CDR2 SMNVEV (reference sequence). V was shortened by 4 bases and J by 3 bases, with 15 bases between the two germline ends. CDR3 protein: CASSWRWGEDTEAFF. CDR3 DNA: TGTGCCAGCAGTTGGCGGTGGGGGGAGGACACTGAAGCTTTCTTT.

The chain is built from TRBV2 and TRBJ1-4, with TRBD1 matching 7 bases. Trimming at V came to 7 bases and at J to 10 bases, leaving 15 bases not matched to a gene. This CDR3 has 15 amino acids. CDR1 and CDR2 (germline): SNHLY, FYNNEI. CDR3 loop: CASTPGRGQLGKLFF. The CDR3 DNA reads TGTGCCAGCACCCCCGGGAGGGGGCAGTTAGGAAAACTGTTTTTT.

This sequence joins TRBV4-3 and TRBJ1-4, with D perhaps matching TRBD1 (5 bases). This CDR3 comprises 20 residues. In germline, CDR1 is LGHNA, CDR2 YSLEER. V lost 0 bases, J lost 0 bases, and 20 bases lay in between. CDR3 DNA: TGCGCCAGCAGCCAAGATCTTCCGGGCTCAGGGATACCAACTAATGAAAAACTGTTTTTT. This sequence encodes CASSQDLPGSGIPTNEKLFF.

V is TRBV29-1 and J is TRBJ2-1; D may be TRBD2 (6 bases). CDR3 length: 12 residues. Trimming cost V 3 bases and J 7 bases, with 10 bases left between them. Germline V gives CDR1 SQVTM, CDR2 ANQGSEA. CDR3 coding DNA: TGCAGCGTTGAGGAGGCGGGGAATGAGCAGTTCTTC. It translates to CSVEEAGNEQFF.